The 29 T cell receptor beta chains given below trace back to one sample, sequenced in a study of shared clonotypes between healthy human individuals. Using immunoSEQ multiplex PCR, the repertoire was profiled, and TCRdb retains in-frame clones only, with some absent. Altogether around 600,000 clones are present, approximately 95% being singletons, with the ten largest covering over 0.09%. CD8 cells regarded as naive lacked CD45RO, were positively chosen for CCR7, and omitted terminally differentiated effector memory CD45RA+ cells. The sequencing input was naive CD8+ T cells sorted from blood. These TCRs come from a woman aged 25 to 45 in good health.

The genes are TRBV6-6 and TRBJ2-7; TRBD1 agrees at 7 bases. Germline V CDR1 and CDR2: MNHNY, SVGAGI (reference sequence). This CDR3 is built from 13 residues. V was pared by 7 bases and J by 0 bases, with 3 bases of the junction left unmatched. Written as DNA, the CDR3 is TGTGCCAGCAAGACAGGGAGCTCCTACGAGCAGTACTTC. Encoded protein: CASKTGSSYEQYF.

As regards this clone: At one of its ends the junction is not consistent with the germline gene, which may arise from a read error. The chain uses TRBV27 and TRBJ1-5; TRBD1 agrees at 7 bases. CDR3 length: 20 residues. In germline, CDR1 is MNHEY, CDR2 SMNVEV (reference sequence). CDR3 coding DNA: TGTGCCAGCAATTTACACGCGCCCGGGACAGAAGAATATAGCAATCAGCCCCAGCATTTT. Translation gives CASNLHAPGTEEYSNQPQHF.

The rearrangement joins TRBV19 to TRBJ2-5, with 7 bases aligning to TRBD1. The J call could be wrong; TRBJ2-7 is a better fit for the DNA end. The CDR3 is 15 amino acids. Germline values: CDR1 LNHDA, CDR2 SQIVND (reference sequence). CDR3 protein: CASRLGTDISYEQYF. DNA for the CDR3: TGTGCCAGTAGGTTGGGGACAGATATCTCCTACGAGCAGTACTTC.

The V gene is TRBV11-3, the J gene TRBJ1-5, with 7 bases fitting TRBD1. The ends lost 5 bases at V and 5 bases at J; junction bases unmatched: 9. The CDR3 runs 15 residues. The germline CDR1 and CDR2 sequences are SGHNT and YENEEA. CDR3 sequence reads: CASSINRGGHQPQHF. The CDR3 DNA reads TGTGCCAGCAGCATAAACAGGGGCGGGCATCAGCCCCAGCATTTT.

The chain carries TRBV6-5 and TRBJ2-7; TRBD1 is a possible D gene (5 bases). CDR1 is MNHEY, CDR2 SVGAGI, per germline. V dropped 8 bases and J dropped 1 base, with 12 bases sitting between them. The CDR3 sequence is 13 residues long. CDR3 sequence (DNA): TGTGCCAGCTCCGGGCAGGGTTCCTACGAGCAGTACTTC. This gives the protein CASSGQGSYEQYF.

This clone appeared a single time. The CDR3 spells CASSGGRDSYNEQFF. CDR3 sequence (DNA): TGTGCCAGCAGCGGGGGTCGGGACAGCTACAATGAGCAGTTCTTC. V and J are TRBV5-6 and TRBJ2-1; 7 positions agree with TRBD1. Germline CDR1 is SGHDT and CDR2 is YYEEEE. The J segment lost 3 bases and the V segment lost 4 bases, leaving 7 bases of the junction unmatched. This CDR3 is built from 15 residues.

V usage is TRBV27 and J usage is TRBJ2-4; D is uncertain. The CDR3 contains 14 residues. The germline V gene encodes CDR1 MNHEY and CDR2 SMNVEV (reference sequence). V was clipped by 6 bases and J by 5 bases, with 14 bases between them. The CDR3 spells CASSLLSGENIQYF. The DNA for the CDR3 is TGTGCCAGCAGCCTTCTTAGTGGGGAAAACATTCAGTACTTC.

The V call is TRBV6-5, the J call TRBJ2-1; TRBD2 matches 13 bases. Germline V CDR1 and CDR2: MNHEY, SVGAGI. The CDR3 consists of 15 residues. The J segment lost 7 bases and the V segment lost 7 bases, leaving 7 bases of the junction unmatched. The CDR3 sequence is CASTWTSGSWNEQFF. CDR3 sequence (DNA): TGTGCCAGCACTTGGACTAGCGGGAGTTGGAATGAGCAGTTCTTC.

The chain couples TRBV19 to TRBJ1-2, with 8 bases lining up with TRBD1. After removal of 0 bases from V and 1 base from J, the junction contained 7 bases not matched to a gene. The length of the CDR3 is 17 residues. Germline V gives CDR1 LNHDA, CDR2 SQIVND (reference sequence). The CDR3 region has the DNA TGTGCCAGTAGTATAGATCGCAGGACAGGGCTTAACTATGGCTACACCTTC. This translates into CASSIDRRTGLNYGYTF.

The V gene is TRBV9, the J gene TRBJ2-2, with D unclear. Germline CDR1 reads SGDLS; CDR2 reads YYNGEE. The CDR3 sequence is 14 residues long. V shed 0 bases and J shed 1 base, with 4 bases lying between them. CDR3 DNA: TGTGCCAGCAGCGTAGAGATGAACACCGGGGAGCTGTTTTTT. This translates into CASSVEMNTGELFF. The entire variable domain, with the rest obtained from reference TRBV9 and TRBJ2-2, is as follows: DSGVTQTPKHLITATGQRVTLRCSPRSGDLSVYWYQQSLDQGLQFLIQYYNGEERAKGNILERFSAQQFPDLHSELNLSSLELGDSALYFCASSVEMNTGELFFGEGSRLTVL.

The chain combines TRBV11-2 with TRBJ2-5; possibly TRBD2 for D (6 bases). The CDR3 consists of 14 residues. Deletions cut 5 bases from V and 7 bases from J, with 17 bases between. The V gene's germline CDR1 is SGHAT and CDR2 FQNNGV. As DNA, the CDR3 is TGTGCCAGCAGCCCCTCAGGAGGGTGGGGGACCCAGTACTTC. As protein: CASSPSGGWGTQYF.

The chain is built from TRBV7-9 and TRBJ2-1; 7 positions agree with TRBD2. The CDR3 is 16 amino acids. V gave up 3 bases and J gave up 6 bases; unmatched junction bases: 11. From germline, CDR1 is SEHNR and CDR2 FQNEAQ (reference sequence). CDR3 sequence reads: CASSFDEWEGFNEQFF. The DNA for the CDR3 is TGTGCCAGCAGCTTCGACGAGTGGGAGGGCTTCAATGAGCAGTTCTTC.

The chain recombines TRBV7-2 with TRBJ2-1; no firm D call. With 4 bases removed from V and 5 bases from J, the gap between germline ends came to 9 bases. Germline values: CDR1 SGHTA, CDR2 FQGNSA. The length of the CDR3 is 13 residues. The CDR3 DNA reads TGTGCCAGCAGCTCCATAAACGACAATGAGCAGTTCTTC. Translating gives CASSSINDNEQFF.

This clone has a handful of counts. CDR3 sequence (DNA): TGTGCCAGCAATACGGGACTCAATCAGCCCCAGCATTTT. This encodes CASNTGLNQPQHF. The chain couples TRBV7-9 to TRBJ1-5; D might be TRBD1 (5 bases). Germline CDR1 SEHNR, CDR2 FQNEAQ (reference sequence). V was clipped by 7 bases and J by 3 bases, with 10 bases between them. The CDR3 sequence is 13 residues long.

This chain uses TRBV19 with TRBJ1-1; 7 bases agree with TRBD1. The CDR3 extends over 14 amino acids. Germline V gene sequence: CDR1 LNHDA, CDR2 SQIVND (reference sequence). After removal of 9 bases from V and 4 bases from J, the junction contained 11 bases not matched to a gene. CDR3 region: CASINRGSATEAFF. CDR3 bases: TGTGCCAGCATCAACAGGGGCTCCGCCACTGAAGCTTTCTTT.

The rearrangement uses TRBV29-1 and TRBJ2-4; D remains unclear. Trimming removed 0 bases from V and 6 bases from J, with 3 bases in between. CDR3 length: 11 amino acids. Germline lookup yields CDR1 SQVTM and CDR2 ANQGSEA. The CDR3 DNA reads TGCAGCGTTGAAGAATCAAACATTCAGTACTTC. The encoded protein is CSVEESNIQYF.

The V and J genes are TRBV4-1 and TRBJ2-7; weak D call: TRBD2 (5 bases). Germline assignment: CDR1 MGHRA and CDR2 YSYEKL. The CDR3 is made up of 14 amino acids. V was cut by 0 bases and J by 6 bases, with 12 bases left in between. The CDR3: CASSQDLRGLEQYF. The CDR3 nucleotides are TGCGCCAGCAGCCAAGATTTACGGGGTCTCGAGCAGTACTTC.

The chain joins TRBV11-2 to TRBJ2-3, with a weak D call TRBD1 (5 bases). CDR3 length equals 15 residues. CDR1 SGHAT and CDR2 FQNNGV come from the germline V gene. V lost 0 bases, J lost 0 bases, and 7 bases lay in between. Here the CDR3 reads CASSLDDSSTDTQYF. DNA for the CDR3: TGTGCCAGCAGCTTAGATGACAGTAGCACAGATACGCAGTATTTT.

The chain employs TRBV19 and TRBJ2-3; no reliable D call. Trimming pared 1 base from V and 2 bases from J, leaving 7 bases between. The CDR3 extends over 14 amino acids. The germline CDR1 and CDR2 sequences are LNHDA and SQIVND (reference sequence). DNA for the CDR3: TGTGCCAGTAGTATAGGGTTCGCCACAGATACGCAGTATTTT. Translated, it gives CASSIGFATDTQYF.

The chain employs TRBV10-3 and TRBJ2-1, with D perhaps TRBD1 (6 bases). Deletions cut 9 bases from V and 4 bases from J, with 28 bases between. The V gene's germline CDR1 is ENHRY and CDR2 SYGVKD. The CDR3 is 18 amino acids. The CDR3 DNA sequence: TGTGCCATAAACAGGGACCGGGTTCGACTGGGCCGTTACAATGAGCAGTTCTTC. Its translation: CAINRDRVRLGRYNEQFF.

The chain links TRBV29-1 to TRBJ2-7; 7 nucleotides align to TRBD1. This CDR3 is 13 amino acids long. Germline CDR1 reads SQVTM; CDR2 reads ANQGSEA. After removal of 5 bases from V and 5 bases from J, the junction contained 9 bases not matched to a gene. This CDR3 reads CSVQYRGVNEQYF. The CDR3 DNA follows: TGCAGCGTTCAATACAGGGGAGTCAACGAGCAGTACTTC.

V gene TRBV6-6 combines with J gene TRBJ2-1; 12 bases align to TRBD2. CDR3 size: 15 residues. After removal of 2 bases from V and 8 bases from J, the junction contained 4 bases not matched to a gene. Germline V gene lookup returns CDR1 MNHNY and CDR2 SVGAGI (reference sequence). The CDR3 nucleotides read TGTGCCAGCAGTTACCTGGCTAGCGGGAGGGATGAGCAGTTCTTC. It codes for CASSYLASGRDEQFF.

The rearrangement links TRBV4-1 to TRBJ1-2; D unresolved. The length of the CDR3 is 11 residues. Trimming pared 2 bases from V and 7 bases from J, leaving 5 bases between. CDR1 is MGHRA and CDR2 is YSYEKL in the germline V gene. The CDR3 region has the DNA TGCGCCAGCAGCCAACTGGGTGGCTACACCTTC. This gives the protein CASSQLGGYTF.

As to this clone: An end of the junction does not agree with germline; a read error may underlie this. The genes are TRBV6-1 and TRBJ2-5; the D gene is possibly TRBD1 (5 bases). The germline V gene encodes CDR1 MNHNS and CDR2 SASEGT. The CDR3 loop spans 15 amino acids. CDR3 coding DNA: TGTGCCAGCAGCGAAGACAGCTCGTTCCCGGAGACCCAGTACTTC. Amino acid sequence: CASSEDSSFPETQYF.

This clone has just one count. Within the sample, other DNA sequences also encode this same CDR3. The J gene is TRBJ2-7, the V gene TRBV27; TRBD1 matches at 8 bases. The CDR3 covers 14 residues. Germline CDR1 and CDR2: MNHEY and SMNVEV (reference sequence). Trimming at V came to 3 bases and at J to 1 base, leaving 2 bases not matched to a gene. The CDR3 DNA reads as TGTGCCAGCAGTTTCGGGACAGGTTCCTACGAGCAGTACTTC. Its translation is CASSFGTGSYEQYF.

This sequence joins TRBV19 and TRBJ2-1; the D is unclear. The length of the CDR3 is 14 residues. The ends were cut back, 0 bases at V and 6 bases at J, with 9 bases in the middle. Germline loops: CDR1 LNHDA, CDR2 SQIVND (reference sequence). The CDR3 nucleotides read TGTGCCAGTAGTATAGATCTCGAGGTCAATGAGCAGTTCTTC. Its translation is CASSIDLEVNEQFF.

Turning to this clone: The sample holds other DNA sequences that translate to the same CDR3. The CDR3 bases are TGTGCCAGCAGTTCGGGACTAGCGGGAGTTGAGCAGTACTTC. It encodes CASSSGLAGVEQYF. The chain links TRBV27 to TRBJ2-7, with 14 bases fitting TRBD2. From germline, CDR1 is MNHEY and CDR2 SMNVEV (reference sequence). The trim removed 4 bases at V and 7 bases at J, leaving 3 bases unmatched. The CDR3 consists of 14 residues.

The V and J genes are TRBV6-5 and TRBJ2-1; D not certain. The CDR3 extends over 15 amino acids. The ends were cut back, 3 bases at V and 0 bases at J, with 9 bases in the middle. The V gene's germline CDR1 is MNHEY and CDR2 SVGAGI. CDR3 loop: CASSYIRASYNEQFF. The CDR3 DNA is TGTGCCAGCAGTTATATTAGGGCCTCCTACAATGAGCAGTTCTTC.

V is TRBV10-1 and J is TRBJ2-5, with TRBD2 matching 13 bases. The DNA end is more similar to TRBJ2-7, so the J call may be wrong. CDR1 is WNHNN, CDR2 SYGVQD, per germline (reference sequence). The CDR3 extends over 18 amino acids. In nucleotides, the CDR3 is TGCGCCAGCAGTTCAGGGACTAGCGGGAATGGAGGCTCCTACGAGCAGTACTTC. Its translation: CASSSGTSGNGGSYEQYF.